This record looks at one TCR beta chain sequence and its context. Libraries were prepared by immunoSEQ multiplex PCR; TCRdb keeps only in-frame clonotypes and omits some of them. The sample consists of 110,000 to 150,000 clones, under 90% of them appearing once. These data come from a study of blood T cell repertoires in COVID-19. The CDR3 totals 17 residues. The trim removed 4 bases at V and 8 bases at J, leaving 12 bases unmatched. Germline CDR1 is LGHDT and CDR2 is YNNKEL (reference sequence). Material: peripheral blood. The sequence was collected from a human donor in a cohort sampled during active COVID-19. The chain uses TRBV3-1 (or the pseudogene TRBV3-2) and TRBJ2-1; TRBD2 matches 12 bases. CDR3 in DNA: TGTGCCAGCAGCCCGCTAATTTCTAGCGGGAGGGCGGATGAGCAGTTCTTC. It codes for CASSPLISSGRADEQFF.